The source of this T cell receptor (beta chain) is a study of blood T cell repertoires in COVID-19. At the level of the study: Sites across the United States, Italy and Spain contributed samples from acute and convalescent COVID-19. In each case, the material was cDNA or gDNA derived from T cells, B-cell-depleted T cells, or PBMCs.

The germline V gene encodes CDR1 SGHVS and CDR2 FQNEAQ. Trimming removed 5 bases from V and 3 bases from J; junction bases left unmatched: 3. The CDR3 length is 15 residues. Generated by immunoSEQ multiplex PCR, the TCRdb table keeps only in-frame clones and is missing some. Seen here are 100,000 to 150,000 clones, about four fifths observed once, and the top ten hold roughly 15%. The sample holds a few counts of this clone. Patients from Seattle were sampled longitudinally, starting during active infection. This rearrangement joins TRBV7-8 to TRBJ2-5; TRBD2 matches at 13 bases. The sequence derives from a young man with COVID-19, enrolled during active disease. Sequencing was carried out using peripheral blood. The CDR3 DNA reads TGTGCCAGCAGCCGAGGACTAGCGGGAGAAGAGACCCAGTACTTC. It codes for CASSRGLAGEETQYF.